This passage covers 12 T cell receptor beta chains from one sample sequenced in a study of long-term antiretroviral therapy in people with HIV. Survey-level immunoSEQ v3.0 assays were run. Method: immunoSEQ multiplex PCR; TCRdb's copy keeps in-frame clones and lacks some. The data hold 15,000 to 20,000 clones, with roughly 86% observed a single time. The sequences come from unsorted PBMCs, collected 0.5 years after starting antiretroviral therapy. The receptors stem from a middle-aged man with HIV.

J is TRBJ2-7 and V is TRBV11-2; TRBD2 might be the D (5 bases). Trimming stripped 5 bases from V and 5 bases from J, with 25 bases between. There are 17 residues in the CDR3. The germline V gene encodes CDR1 SGHAT and CDR2 FQNNGV. The CDR3 protein is CASSPLGLLISAHEQYF. The DNA for the CDR3 is TGTGCCAGCAGCCCACTAGGACTCTTGATATCTGCGCACGAGCAGTACTTC.

J is TRBJ2-7 and V is TRBV7-2; 11 nucleotides line up with TRBD2. With 1 base clipped from V and 3 bases from J, the junction kept 5 bases outside the gene matches. The CDR3 loop spans 16 amino acids. Germline assignment: CDR1 SGHTA and CDR2 FQGNSA. The CDR3 sequence: CASSLDTSGGIYEQYF. The CDR3 DNA sequence: TGTGCCAGCAGCTTAGACACTAGCGGGGGTATCTACGAGCAGTACTTC.

This rearrangement joins TRBV18 to TRBJ2-1, with a tentative D call TRBD2 (5 bases). The CDR3 runs 17 residues. CDR1 KGHSH and CDR2 LQKENI come from the germline V gene. Between the trimmed V and J ends, which lost 6 bases and 0 bases, there was a span of 18 bases. This CDR3 is CASSLVRGSYSYNEQFF. In nucleotides, the CDR3 is TGTGCCAGCTCCCTTGTTAGAGGGAGCTACTCCTACAATGAGCAGTTCTTC.

The chain uses TRBV10-1 and TRBJ1-5; D unclear. The V end lost 3 bases, the J end lost 6 bases, and 9 bases lay between the germline ends. Germline CDR1 WNHNN, CDR2 SYGVQD (reference sequence). The CDR3 length is 13 residues. The CDR3 loop is CASSDGLGQPQHF. Here the CDR3 DNA reads TGCGCCAGCAGTGACGGTCTGGGTCAGCCCCAGCATTTT.

The chain is built from TRBV4-1 and TRBJ2-7, with D uncertain. This CDR3 spans 16 amino acids. Trimming removed 2 bases at V and 3 bases at J, with 17 bases between. CDR1 and CDR2 from the germline V gene are MGHRA and YSYEKL. The CDR3 spells CASSQLESQSNYEQYF. For the CDR3, the DNA is TGCGCCAGCAGCCAACTTGAGTCCCAGAGCAACTACGAGCAGTACTTC.

This rearrangement joins TRBV5-4 to TRBJ2-7; 7 bases map to TRBD1. The germline CDR1 and CDR2 sequences are SGHNT and YYREEE (reference sequence). J was trimmed by 3 bases and V by 4 bases; bases with no gene match: 1. This CDR3 has 12 amino acids. CDR3 region: CASSRDSYEQYF. The CDR3 DNA follows: TGTGCCAGCAGCCGGGACAGCTACGAGCAGTACTTC.

The V gene is TRBV6-6, the J gene TRBJ1-2, with TRBD1 matching 8 bases. The CDR3 extends over 15 amino acids. After removal of 4 bases from V and 4 bases from J, the junction contained 8 bases not matched to a gene. Germline V gene sequence: CDR1 MNHNY, CDR2 SVGAGI (reference sequence). The CDR3 DNA reads as TGTGCCAGCAGTTTCGGACAGGGCGCAGGCTATGGCTACACCTTC. Protein: CASSFGQGAGYGYTF.

V is TRBV5-4 and J is TRBJ2-3, with 13 bases matching TRBD2. CDR3 length: 13 amino acids. With V trimmed by 10 bases and J by 6 bases, 5 bases remained unmatched. Per the germline V gene, CDR1 is SGHNT and CDR2 is YYREEE (reference sequence). The CDR3 bases are TGTGCCCAAGGACTAGCGGGAGTGGATACGCAGTATTTT. Translated, it gives CAQGLAGVDTQYF.

There are a few counts of this clone. This chain connects TRBV7-2 to TRBJ2-7; TRBD1 aligns across 8 bases. Per germline, CDR1 SGHTA and CDR2 FQGNSA. V was clipped by 7 bases and J by 2 bases; unmatched bases: 7. CDR3 length: 14 amino acids. The CDR3: CASTPLQGAYEQYF. CDR3 bases: TGTGCCAGCACCCCCCTACAGGGGGCCTACGAGCAGTACTTC. Filled out from reference TRBV7-2 and TRBJ2-7, the complete variable domain reads GAGVSQSPSNKVTEKGKDVELRCDPISGHTALYWYRQSLGQGLEFLIYFQGNSAPDKSGLPSDRFSAERTGGSVSTLTIQRTQQEDSAVYLCASTPLQGAYEQYFGPGTRLTVT.

Here the CDR3 DNA reads TGTGCCAGCTCACCACACCTAGCGGGATCCTCCCACAAAGGAACGTACAATGAGCAGTTCTTC. The encoded protein is CASSPHLAGSSHKGTYNEQFF. The J gene is TRBJ2-1, the V gene TRBV18; 9 bases match TRBD2. V was pared by 1 base and J by 4 bases, with 20 bases of the junction left unmatched. Germline V gene data show CDR1 as KGHSH and CDR2 as LQKENI. CDR3 size: 21 residues.

This clone was seen once. The chain employs TRBV7-8 and TRBJ2-7; 12 bases map to TRBD2. The CDR3 length is 15 residues. Germline V gene lookup returns CDR1 SGHVS and CDR2 FQNEAQ. Unmatched junction bases numbered 3, after V lost 1 base and J lost 5 bases. The CDR3 DNA reads TGTGCCAGCAGCTTAGGACTAGCGGGGGTCGACGAGCAGTACTTC. This sequence encodes CASSLGLAGVDEQYF.

V is TRBV18 and J is TRBJ2-1, with 12 nucleotides matching TRBD1. J gave up 6 bases and V 6 bases, and 3 bases lay outside the gene matches. This CDR3 has 14 amino acids. The germline gives CDR1 KGHSH, CDR2 LQKENI. CDR3: CASSRDRGPNEQFF. DNA for the CDR3: TGTGCCAGCTCCCGGGACAGGGGGCCCAATGAGCAGTTCTTC.